This T cell receptor beta chain emerged from a study of T cells expressing NK-cell markers. As for this clonotype: What it binds is not known.

cDNA encoding TCR beta was synthesized via 5'RACE template switching incorporating UMIs. With the 5' RACE reads reprocessed, TCRdb shows one record per CDR3 protein and no DNA. Recorded for this sample: 350,000 to 450,000 distinct CDR3 sequences. Points from the study as a whole: Several of the donors also had these clonotypes leading their CD3+CD56-NKG2C+ fraction.

The TCR comes from a man aged 18-69 years in good health. Input material: blood T cells: a sorted CD56 or NKG2C T cell subset, CD4+ or CD8+ T cells, or bulk PBMC T cells (not recorded which).

CDR3 residues: CASSLSNRLNSPLHF. The chain employs TRBV5-1 and TRBJ1-6; TCRdb designates TRBD1, a call that cannot be tested without DNA. This CDR3 contains 15 residues. Germline V gene lookup returns CDR1 SGHRS and CDR2 YFSETQ.